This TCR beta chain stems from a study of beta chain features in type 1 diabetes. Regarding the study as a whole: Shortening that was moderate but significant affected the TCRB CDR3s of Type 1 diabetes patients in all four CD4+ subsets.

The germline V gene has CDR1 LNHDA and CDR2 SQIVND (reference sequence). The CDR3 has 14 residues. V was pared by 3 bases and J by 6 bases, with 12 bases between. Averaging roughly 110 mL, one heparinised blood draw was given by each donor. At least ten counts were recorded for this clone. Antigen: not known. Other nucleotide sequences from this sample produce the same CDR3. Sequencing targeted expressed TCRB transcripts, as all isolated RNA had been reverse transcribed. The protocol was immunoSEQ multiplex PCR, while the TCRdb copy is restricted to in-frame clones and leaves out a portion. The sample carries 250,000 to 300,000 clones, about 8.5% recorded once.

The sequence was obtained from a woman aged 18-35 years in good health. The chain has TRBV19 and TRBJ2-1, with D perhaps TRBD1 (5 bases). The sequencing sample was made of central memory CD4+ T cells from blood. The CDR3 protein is CASSIFRDSNEQFF. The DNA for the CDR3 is TGTGCCAGTAGTATTTTCAGGGATTCCAATGAGCAGTTCTTC.